This T cell receptor (beta chain) was sequenced in a study of CD8 T cells in Susac syndrome (dated by TCRdb to the late 2010s). General notes on the study: The study used repertoire sequencing to test whether antigen drove CD8+ T cell activation and differentiation in Susac syndrome. The clonality of the CD8+ T cell repertoire was compared across 12 healthy donors, about 14 Susac syndrome patients and about 15 multiple sclerosis patients.

General conclusions and limits of the study: The TCR sequencing and HLA analysis was acknowledged to have included a relatively small number of individuals.

Concerning this clonotype: The antigen it recognizes is unknown. No clone much larger than this one lies a single base away; base qualities are absent.

Germline trimming amounts to 2 bases on V and 5 bases on J, with 6 as the count of junction bases outside the gene matches. The germline V gene specifies SGDLS as CDR1 and YYNGEE as CDR2. Including the terminal cysteine and phenylalanine, the CDR3 comprises 14 residues. Just CDR3 DNA is preserved here, 42 bases in frame from base 1. RNA was extracted with the RNeasy kit and roughly 0.45 to 1 ug was reverse transcribed using random hexamers. The immunoSEQ multiplex PCR assay, which covers 54 Vbeta and 13 Jbeta segments, was used to amplify TCR beta CDR3 regions. To correct PCR amplification bias, a synthetic template baseline was used for both primer optimization and computational correction. Processing in the source paper ran as follows. Reads were annotated to V, D and J genes according to IMGT and were analyzed with immunoSEQ Analyzer, with only productive sequences retained. Clonality was computed as one minus Shannon entropy normalized by log2 of the number of productive unique sequences. For each patient and control, public and private clones were evaluated within the 100 most prevalent clones. Clones were defined as Susac-specific when absent from the healthy and MS cohorts, from over a thousand published viral clones and from other ImmuneACCESS disease sequences. TCRdb handled the public reads itself, with Q25 trimming in fastp and clone calling in MiXCR, and kept productive beta chains. Every CDR3 protein is listed once, alongside the most common genes and DNA of its rows. The authors' filters were not applied to this entry. A total of 150,000 to 180,000 distinct CDR3 sequences appear in this sample, 90% to 95% of them only once. The ten top clones hold 0.2% to 0.25% of the sample.

Peripheral blood CD8+ and CD4+ T cells from healthy donors, Susac syndrome patients and multiple sclerosis patients were profiled using high-throughput TCR beta sequencing. Treatment-naive patients with stable or active relapsing-remitting disease fulfilling revised McDonald criteria were used as multiple sclerosis controls. Bulk CD8+ and CD4+ T cells were purified by magnetic negative isolation, whereas CD8+ TEMRA cells were enriched by FACS. Blood was drawn into EDTA tubes, processed within 24 hours, and PBMCs were isolated by density gradient centrifugation. PBMCs intended for TCR sequencing were cryopreserved in liquid nitrogen and thawed later in a water bath at 37 degrees C. The sorted or isolated CD4+, CD8+ and CD8+ TEMRA cells had a purity of 90% or higher.

Sequencing was performed on CD8+ T cells from PBMCs. The chain joins TRBV9 to TRBJ2-7, and 8 junction bases match TRBD1. The clonotype comes from a human donor with multiple sclerosis. The CDR3 reads as follows: CASSVRDRGDEQYF. The base sequence is TGTGCCAGCAGCGTCAGAGACAGGGGTGACGAGCAGTACTTC.